This passage covers 15 T cell receptor beta chains from one sample sequenced in a study of read filtering for tumor transcriptome and immune sequencing. From 300 to 400 ng of RNA, a library with molecular barcoded alpha/delta and beta/gamma adaptors was made. TCRdb recomputed calls from the reads with MiXCR, one row per CDR3 protein. The sample carries 62,000 or so distinct CDR3 sequences, 20% to 25% recorded once. What was sequenced was a population of CD138-negative cells sorted from bone marrow. All receptors come from a donor aged 40 or older with multiple myeloma.

This clonotype was found many times. V gene TRBV29-1 combines with J gene TRBJ2-7; 8 nucleotides align to TRBD2. V lost 6 bases, J lost 0 bases, and 7 bases stayed unmatched. CDR1 SQVTM and CDR2 ANQGSEA come from the germline V gene. This CDR3 has 14 residues. The CDR3 protein is CSVGGLGSSYEQYF. The CDR3, as DNA: TGCAGCGTCGGGGGACTAGGGAGCTCCTACGAGCAGTACTTC.

This clonotype was picked up many times. The chain recombines TRBV20-1 with TRBJ2-7; D uncertain. Germline V gene data show CDR1 as DFQATT and CDR2 as SNEGSKA (reference sequence). This CDR3 is 12 amino acids long. The ends were cut back, 6 bases at V and 5 bases at J, with 14 bases in the middle. CDR3 protein: CSAPDNTDEQYF. In nucleotides, the CDR3 is TGCAGTGCCCCCGATAACACCGACGAGCAGTACTTC.

This clonotype occurred many times. The V call is TRBV6-5, the J call TRBJ2-5; D may match TRBD1 or TRBD2 (5 bases each). Trimming left V 5 bases short and J 5 bases short, with 15 bases between. CDR1 is MNHEY, CDR2 SVGAGI, per germline. The CDR3 contains 14 residues. CDR3 nucleotides: TGTGCCAGCAGTGGGGACCAACTCTGGGAGACCCAGTACTTC. Its protein product is CASSGDQLWETQYF.

This clonotype was observed many times. V is TRBV11-2 and J is TRBJ2-1, with D tentatively TRBD1 or TRBD2 (6 bases each). Looked up from germline, CDR1 is SGHAT and CDR2 is FQNNGV. Trimming removed 3 bases from V and 2 bases from J, with 20 bases in between. This CDR3 region has 18 residues. The CDR3 here is CASSLGAYGGSAYNEQFF. CDR3 nucleotide sequence: TGTGCCAGCAGCTTGGGGGCTTACGGGGGTTCGGCCTACAATGAGCAGTTCTTC.

This clonotype has a count of ten or more. The V gene is TRBV29-1, the J gene TRBJ1-1; D possibly corresponds to TRBD1 (5 bases). The CDR3 loop spans 15 amino acids. Germline CDR1 reads SQVTM; CDR2 reads ANQGSEA. Trimming removed 0 bases at V and 1 base at J, with 12 bases between. In DNA form, the CDR3 reads TGCAGCGTTGAAGATCGCGGGACGACGAACACTGAAGCTTTCTTT. It translates to CSVEDRGTTNTEAFF.

This clonotype has a single count. Possible read error: a much larger clone is one base away. The chain couples TRBV5-1 to TRBJ2-5; D may correspond to TRBD1 or TRBD2 (5 bases each). Germline loops: CDR1 SGHRS, CDR2 YFSETQ. The CDR3 loop spans 14 amino acids. Trimming took 4 bases from V and 3 from J, leaving 13 bases between them. The CDR3 nucleotides read TGCGCCAGCAGCACCGGGGCGGAAGAAGAGACCCAGTACTTC. This translates into CASSTGAEEETQYF. Variable domain in full (rest from reference TRBV5-1 and TRBJ2-5): KAGVTQTPRYLIKTRGQQVTLSCSPISGHRSVSWYQQTPGQGLQFLFEYFSETQRNKGNFPGRFSGRQFSNSRSEMNVSTLELGDSALYLCASSTGAEEETQYFGPGTRLLVL.

As regards this clonotype: Mismatch with germline at one junction end may stem from a read error. V is TRBV18 and J is TRBJ2-6; weak D call: TRBD1 (6 bases). Per the germline V gene, CDR1 is KGHSH and CDR2 is LQKENI. The CDR3 is 18 amino acids. CDR3 region: CASSPREQGETGADVLTF. In DNA, the CDR3 is TGTGCCAGCTCGCCTCGGGAACAGGGCGAGACTGGGGCCGACGTCCTGACTTTC.

This clonotype occurred a few times. The V call is TRBV28, the J call TRBJ1-5; 9 bases are shared with TRBD1. Germline trimming cut 6 bases from V and 9 bases from J; bases unmatched to any gene: 15. CDR3 length: 16 residues. Germline CDR1 is MDHEN and CDR2 is SYDVKM. CDR3 region: CASSPTTGTGKRPQHF. The CDR3, as DNA: TGTGCCAGCAGCCCCACCACCGGGACAGGGAAACGGCCCCAGCATTTT.

There are many counts of this clonotype. The chain carries TRBV29-1 and TRBJ2-7; D ambiguous. Trimming cost V 6 bases and J 0 bases, with 15 bases left between them. This CDR3 spans 14 amino acids. CDR1 and CDR2 (germline): SQVTM, ANQGSEA. The CDR3 coding sequence is TGCAGCGTCGGAGACTCCGGGTTCTCCTACGAGCAGTACTTC. Translation: CSVGDSGFSYEQYF.

This clonotype occurred a few times. The chain links TRBV18 to TRBJ2-7; TRBD1 aligns across 7 bases. Trimming removed 5 bases from V and 4 bases from J; junction bases left unmatched: 8. This CDR3 has 14 residues. Germline CDR1 is KGHSH and CDR2 is LQKENI. CDR3 bases: TGTGCCAGCTCAGCAGGGACAGCTGGTTACGAGCAGTACTTC. Encoded protein: CASSAGTAGYEQYF.

The CDR3 DNA is TGTGCCAGCAGCGCCGGGCCTGGGGCCAACGTCCTGACTTTC. Translating it yields CASSAGPGANVLTF. The V gene is TRBV13, the J gene TRBJ2-6; the D is unclear. The CDR3 runs to 14 residues. V was trimmed by 5 bases and J by 2 bases, leaving 7 bases between them. CDR1 PRHDT and CDR2 FYEKMQ come from the germline V gene (reference sequence).

In its sample, this clonotype was seen many times. The chain recombines TRBV29-1 with TRBJ2-1, with 8 positions matching TRBD2. With 8 bases clipped from V and 8 bases from J, the junction kept 11 bases outside the gene matches. CDR1 and CDR2 from the germline V gene are SQVTM and ANQGSEA. The CDR3 loop spans 13 amino acids. CDR3 DNA: TGCAGCACCGGAACTAGCGGCGGTGATGAGCAGTTCTTC. Translation gives CSTGTSGGDEQFF.

The chain has TRBV5-1 and TRBJ2-1; 8 nucleotides agree with TRBD2. CDR1 and CDR2 (germline): SGHRS, YFSETQ. The CDR3 is 18 amino acids. J lost 7 bases, V lost 3 bases, and 18 bases had no gene match. DNA for the CDR3: TGCGCCAGCAGCTCCCCTCGCGACGGGGGGGCAAGGTATAATGAGCAGTTCTTC. Protein sequence: CASSSPRDGGARYNEQFF.

The V and J genes are TRBV11-1 and TRBJ2-5; D might be TRBD1 (6 bases). V was pared by 2 bases and J by 1 base, with 11 bases between. This CDR3 spans 15 amino acids. Germline V gene sequence: CDR1 SGHAT, CDR2 FQDESV (reference sequence). Here the CDR3 DNA reads TGTGCCAGCAGCTTAAGACCGGACAGCCAAGAGACCCAGTACTTC. Translating gives CASSLRPDSQETQYF.

Of note for this clonotype: The final CDR3 position lacks the conserved phenylalanine or tryptophan, pointing to a likely read error. The rearrangement links TRBV9 to TRBJ1-1; D is ambiguous. The CDR3 length is 15 residues. The germline gives CDR1 SGDLS, CDR2 YYNGEE. The CDR3 nucleotides are TGTGCCAGCAGCGTAGGGGAGCTGGTCAACACTGGAGCTTTCTCT. This translates into CASSVGELVNTGAFS.